Listed here are 14 T cell receptor beta chains from one sample, sequenced in a study of Ad26.COV2.S vaccination and SARS-CoV-2 variants (dated by TCRdb to about 2021). The library was made by the immunoSEQ multiplex PCR assay. The clones in this table, taken by TCRdb from immuneACCESS, are in-frame only. Not every clone is retained; where verified, under half of the shortfall comes from an unresolved V gene, and the cause of the rest is unknown. The sample includes some 340,000 clones, with around 84% observed a single time. Of the sample, roughly 2.1% is held by the ten largest clones. The treatment or condition tag for this specimen amounts to: roughly 19 received Ad26.COV2.S at low or high dose, single or two shots; about five received placebo; per-sample allocation not given. Repertoires of vaccine and placebo recipients were sequenced from samples taken on day 63 after the first injection.

This specimen consisted of peripheral blood, obtained in a trial of Ad26.COV2.S vaccine versus placebo. All receptors derive from a person between 18 and 60 years old who received the Ad26.COV2.S COVID-19 vaccine or a placebo.

The J gene is TRBJ1-2, the V gene TRBV5-4; 8 positions match TRBD1. The V segment lost 4 bases and the J segment 3 bases; nucleotides outside the gene matches: 5. Germline CDR1 and CDR2: SGHNT and YYREEE (reference sequence). This CDR3 has 14 residues. The CDR3, as DNA: TGTGCCAGCAGCACAACGACAGGGGACTATGGCTACACCTTC. Its translation: CASSTTTGDYGYTF.

The gene calls are TRBV6-6 and TRBJ1-4; 9 positions match TRBD1. J was trimmed by 8 bases and V by 6 bases; bases with no gene match: 7. Per the germline V gene, CDR1 is MNHNY and CDR2 is SVGAGI (reference sequence). This CDR3 contains 14 residues. The CDR3 is CASRGGQGGEKLFF. The CDR3 region has the DNA TGTGCCAGCAGGGGGGGACAGGGTGGAGAAAAACTGTTTTTT.

J is TRBJ2-7 and V is TRBV3-1 (or the pseudogene TRBV3-2); D is perhaps TRBD2 (6 bases). The CDR3 loop spans 17 amino acids. Germline-derived CDR1 and CDR2 are LGHDT and YNNKEL (reference sequence). Deletions cut 0 bases from V and 0 bases from J, with 15 bases between. Here the CDR3 reads CASSQDTSWGSSYEQYF. In DNA, the CDR3 is TGTGCCAGCAGCCAAGATACTAGCTGGGGTAGCTCCTACGAGCAGTACTTC.

V and J are TRBV7-9 and TRBJ2-3; D may match TRBD1 or TRBD2 (5 bases each). The V gene's germline CDR1 is SEHNR and CDR2 FQNEAQ (reference sequence). The germline V and J ends were trimmed by 4 bases and 5 bases, with 13 bases remaining between them. The CDR3 is 14 residues long. The CDR3 here is CASSYTAGGDTQYF. CDR3 in DNA: TGTGCCAGCAGCTATACTGCTGGGGGAGATACGCAGTATTTT.

This clone has only one observation. The same CDR3 is also encoded by other DNA sequences in this sample. The chain employs TRBV15 and TRBJ2-7; perhaps TRBD1 as D (6 bases). The CDR3 sequence is 14 residues long. CDR1 and CDR2 (germline): LNHNV, YYDKDF (reference sequence). The V and J ends lost 0 bases and 2 bases respectively, with 8 bases between them. In nucleotides, the CDR3 is TGTGCCACCAGCAGAGACAGGGGTCCCTACGAGCAGTACTTC. Its translation is CATSRDRGPYEQYF.

This sequence joins TRBV30 and TRBJ1-1; 10 nucleotides line up with TRBD1. In germline, CDR1 is GTSNPN, CDR2 SVGIG (reference sequence). The CDR3 contains 13 residues. V was pared by 0 bases and J by 7 bases, with 2 bases of the junction left unmatched. CDR3 DNA: TGTGCCTGGAGTGTAGACAGGGGGCTTGAAGCTTTCTTT. Translating gives CAWSVDRGLEAFF.

The V and J genes are TRBV12-3 or TRBV12-4 and TRBJ1-5; D unclear. V dropped 0 bases and J dropped 7 bases, with 7 bases sitting between them. This CDR3 region has 13 residues. Written as DNA, the CDR3 is TGTGCCAGCAGTTTAGCTTCGAGACAGCCCCAGCATTTT. It encodes CASSLASRQPQHF.

This clone occurred once. The chain couples TRBV7-8 to TRBJ1-1, with 9 bases matching TRBD1. CDR3 length: 16 amino acids. Per germline, CDR1 SGHVS and CDR2 FQNEAQ. J lost 3 bases, V lost 6 bases, and 11 bases had no gene match. CDR3 residues: CASRPKRTGEYTEAFF. DNA of the CDR3: TGTGCCAGCAGACCCAAAAGGACAGGGGAATACACTGAAGCTTTCTTT.

This CDR3 is CASSQPGRSSRTQYF. The CDR3 DNA follows: TGTGCCAGCAGCCAGCCGGGACGGTCGTCCCGGACTCAGTACTTC. The V and J genes are TRBV14 and TRBJ2-5; D tentatively reads TRBD1 or TRBD2 (5 bases each). V lost 3 bases and J lost 11, with 22 bases in between. CDR1 and CDR2 (germline): SGHDN, FVKESK. The CDR3 sequence is 15 residues long.

This rearrangement joins TRBV6-5 to TRBJ1-1; possible D gene TRBD1, 5 bases. CDR3 length: 15 amino acids. CDR1 and CDR2 (germline): MNHEY, SVGAGI. V was pared by 6 bases and J by 4 bases, with 18 bases between. This CDR3 is CASSPYRPRGTEAFF. The CDR3 DNA follows: TGTGCCAGCAGCCCCTACAGGCCCCGGGGCACTGAAGCTTTCTTT.

The chain is built from TRBV2 and TRBJ2-7, with no clear D. Trimming shortened V by 6 bases and J by 0 bases, and 12 bases separated the two germline ends. This CDR3 has 14 residues. CDR1 is SNHLY, CDR2 FYNNEI, per germline. This CDR3 is CASRQDRSSYEQYF. The DNA of the CDR3 is TGTGCCAGCAGGCAGGACCGAAGCTCCTACGAGCAGTACTTC.

V usage is TRBV5-6 and J usage is TRBJ2-3, with a tentative D call TRBD1 (6 bases). Germline V gene lookup returns CDR1 SGHDT and CDR2 YYEEEE. The V gene lost 2 bases and the J gene lost 4 bases, with 17 bases spanning the gap. The CDR3 spans 16 residues. DNA for the CDR3: TGTGCCAGCAGCTTTCCGACAGGTCGGTGGGCAGATACGCAGTATTTT. Residues: CASSFPTGRWADTQYF. The complete variable domain, with remaining parts taken from reference TRBV5-6 and TRBJ2-3, reads DAGVTQSPTHLIKTRGQQVTLRCSPKSGHDTVSWYQQALGQGPQFIFQYYEEEERQRGNFPDRFSGHQFPNYSSELNVNALLLGDSALYLCASSFPTGRWADTQYFGPGTRLTVL.

This clone came up once. As DNA, the CDR3 is TGTGCCAGCTTAAGAGGGCCTAACACCGGGGAGCTGTTTTTT. As protein: CASLRGPNTGELFF. The chain couples TRBV6-6 to TRBJ2-2; D possibly corresponds to TRBD2 (5 bases). The CDR3 runs 14 residues. Trimming took 8 bases from V and 2 from J, leaving 12 bases between them. Germline CDR1 is MNHNY and CDR2 is SVGAGI (reference sequence).

The gene calls are TRBV11-2 and TRBJ1-6; D unclear. Deletions cut 5 bases from V and 3 bases from J, with 11 bases between. Germline CDR1 reads SGHAT; CDR2 reads FQNNGV. This CDR3 has 15 residues. This chain's CDR3 is CASSPGGVYNSPLHF. CDR3 bases: TGTGCCAGCAGCCCGGGTGGGGTCTATAATTCACCCCTCCACTTT. Combining the CDR3 with reference TRBV11-2 and TRBJ1-6 gives the whole variable domain EAGVAQSPRYKIIEKRQSVAFWCNPISGHATLYWYQQILGQGPKLLIQFQNNGVVDDSQLPKDRFSAERLKGVDSTLKIQPAKLEDSAVYLCASSPGGVYNSPLHFGNGTRLTVT.